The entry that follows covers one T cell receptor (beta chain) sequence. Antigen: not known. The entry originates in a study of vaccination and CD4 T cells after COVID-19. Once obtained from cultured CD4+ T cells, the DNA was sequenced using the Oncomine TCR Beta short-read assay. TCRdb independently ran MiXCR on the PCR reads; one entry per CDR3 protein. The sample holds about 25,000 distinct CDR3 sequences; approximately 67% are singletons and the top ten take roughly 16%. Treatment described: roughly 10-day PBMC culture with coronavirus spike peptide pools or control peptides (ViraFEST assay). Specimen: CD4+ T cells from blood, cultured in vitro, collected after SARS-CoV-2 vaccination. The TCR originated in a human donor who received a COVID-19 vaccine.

In DNA, the CDR3 is TGTGCCTGGAGTGTACGAGGGTTTGGCGAGCAGTACTTC. It codes for CAWSVRGFGEQYF. The chain couples TRBV30 to TRBJ2-7, with D possibly TRBD2 on 5 matching bases. The ends were cut back, 0 bases at V and 6 bases at J, with 12 bases in the middle. This CDR3 is 13 amino acids long. The V gene's germline CDR1 is GTSNPN and CDR2 SVGIG (reference sequence). Based on the CDR3 plus reference TRBV30 and TRBJ2-7, the full variable domain is SQTIHQWPATLVQPVGSPLSLECTVEGTSNPNLYWYRQAAGRGLQLLFYSVGIGQISSEVPQNLSASRPQDRQFILSSKKLLLSDSGFYLCAWSVRGFGEQYFGPGTRLTVT.